These 6 T cell receptor beta chains were sequenced from one sample in a study of cytomegalovirus exposure and HLA in healthy donors. 60 Vbeta and 13 Jbeta primers were used in PCR. TCRdb's table, derived via immunoSEQ multiplex PCR, lists solely in-frame clones and lacks some. The sample shows around 150,000 clones, roughly four fifths of them seen only once. Sample: PBMCs. These TCRs come from a human donor in good health.

The chain couples TRBV5-1 to TRBJ2-3; no definite D call. CDR1 and CDR2 from the germline V gene are SGHRS and YFSETQ. V was cut by 4 bases and J by 0 bases, with 6 bases left in between. This CDR3 has 13 amino acids. The CDR3 nucleotides read TGCGCCAGCAGCGAGACTAGCACAGATACGCAGTATTTT. It yields the protein CASSETSTDTQYF.

The chain employs TRBV29-1 and TRBJ1-2; D unresolved. Trimming took 3 bases from V and 8 from J, leaving 19 bases between them. Germline CDR1 SQVTM, CDR2 ANQGSEA. This CDR3 has 14 residues. Here the CDR3 reads CSVEDPWQETGYTF. The CDR3 nucleotides are TGCAGCGTTGAGGATCCCTGGCAGGAAACCGGCTACACCTTC.

This clone turned up a few times. The rearrangement uses TRBV4-3 and TRBJ2-7, with D uncertain. CDR3 length equals 14 residues. Germline values: CDR1 LGHNA, CDR2 YSLEER. The germline V and J ends were trimmed by 0 bases and 3 bases, with 9 bases remaining between them. The CDR3 region is CASSQDLQIYEQYF. CDR3 nucleotides: TGCGCCAGCAGCCAAGATCTACAGATCTACGAGCAGTACTTC.

Of note for this clone: One junction end does not reproduce the germline sequence, and a read error may be involved. The chain couples TRBV9 to TRBJ2-2, with 7 bases that match TRBD2. Looked up from germline, CDR1 is SGDLS and CDR2 is YYNGEE. The CDR3 contains 14 residues. The CDR3 nucleotides read TGTGCCAGCAGCGGGACTAGGAACTCCGGGGAGCTGTTTTTT. Its protein is CASSGTRNSGELFF.

The chain joins TRBV29-1 to TRBJ2-2; 7 nucleotides agree with TRBD1. Unmatched junction bases numbered 2, after V lost 7 bases and J lost 0 bases. This CDR3 has 13 amino acids. Germline CDR1 is SQVTM and CDR2 is ANQGSEA. The CDR3 DNA is TGCAGCGGGGGGACAGCGAACACCGGGGAGCTGTTTTTT. Its translation: CSGGTANTGELFF.

The chain has TRBV27 and TRBJ2-7, with D maybe TRBD2 (6 bases). Germline CDR1 MNHEY, CDR2 SMNVEV (reference sequence). The CDR3 runs 16 residues. Trimming stripped 3 bases from V and 3 bases from J, with 18 bases between. The CDR3 sequence: CASSLSPLTSSYEQYF. In nucleotides, the CDR3 is TGTGCCAGCAGTTTGTCCCCCCTTACTAGCAGCTACGAGCAGTACTTC.